The 12 T cell receptor beta chains reported below all come from one sample, sequenced in a study of blood T cell repertoires in COVID-19. The repertoire was sequenced with immunoSEQ multiplex PCR; TCRdb's copy has only in-frame clones and lacks some. This table holds 140,000 to 150,000 clones, about four fifths found once. Sequencing was performed on PBMCs or T cells enriched from blood (not recorded which). Receptors originate from a woman aged 45-65 years who had been exposed to COVID-19.

The chain recombines TRBV12-3 or TRBV12-4 with TRBJ1-1; TRBD1 aligns across 7 bases. V was pared by 3 bases and J by 6 bases, with 1 base of the junction left unmatched. The CDR3 is 12 amino acids. CDR3 residues: CASSFTGAEAFF. CDR3 in DNA: TGTGCCAGCAGTTTTACAGGGGCTGAAGCTTTCTTT.

The chain links TRBV19 to TRBJ2-3; perhaps TRBD1 as D (7 bases). Germline-derived CDR1 and CDR2 are LNHDA and SQIVND (reference sequence). The V and J ends lost 6 bases and 6 bases respectively, with 16 bases between them. This CDR3 region has 14 residues. CDR3 residues: CASRKTGTGDTQYF. CDR3 bases: TGTGCCAGTAGGAAGACAGGGACTGGGGATACGCAGTATTTT.

In its sample, this clone was seen once. The CDR3 loop is CASSPRTSGGDYEQYF. The CDR3 bases are TGTGCCAGCAGTCCCAGGACTAGCGGGGGGGATTACGAGCAGTACTTC. V usage is TRBV2 and J usage is TRBJ2-7; 15 bases map to TRBD2. The CDR3 has 16 residues. Looked up from germline, CDR1 is SNHLY and CDR2 is FYNNEI. V trimming: 5 bases; J trimming: 4 bases; junction bases outside the gene matches: 6.

This rearrangement joins TRBV25-1 to TRBJ2-3; the match to TRBD1 covers 9 bases. The germline V gene encodes CDR1 MGHDK and CDR2 SYGVNS. CDR3 length: 18 residues. Trimming took 3 bases from V and 3 from J; bases not matched to a gene: 13. The CDR3 region has the DNA TGTGCCAGCAGTGAGGGACAGGGACCTCTAATCAAGACAGATACGCAGTATTTT. Protein: CASSEGQGPLIKTDTQYF.

This chain links TRBV9 with TRBJ2-1, with 9 nucleotides matching TRBD2. This CDR3 contains 19 residues. V shed 1 base and J 0 bases; nucleotides not matched to a gene: 11. In germline, CDR1 is SGDLS, CDR2 YYNGEE. The chain's CDR3 is CASSVSQRLAESSYNEQFF. The CDR3 bases are TGTGCCAGCAGCGTATCCCAAAGACTAGCGGAGAGCTCCTACAATGAGCAGTTCTTC. The whole variable domain, remainder taken from reference TRBV9 and TRBJ2-1, is DSGVTQTPKHLITATGQRVTLRCSPRSGDLSVYWYQQSLDQGLQFLIQYYNGEERAKGNILERFSAQQFPDLHSELNLSSLELGDSALYFCASSVSQRLAESSYNEQFFGPGTRLTVL.

The chain combines TRBV7-8 with TRBJ1-1, with TRBD1 identical over 10 bases. V trimming: 7 bases; J trimming: 5 bases; junction bases outside the gene matches: 10. The germline CDR1 and CDR2 sequences are SGHVS and FQNEAQ. The CDR3 totals 15 residues. This CDR3 is CASTQDRGMRTEAFF. As DNA, the CDR3 is TGTGCCAGCACCCAGGACAGGGGGATGAGAACTGAAGCTTTCTTT.

This rearrangement joins TRBV11-2 to TRBJ2-1; TRBD2 matches at 12 bases. Germline V gives CDR1 SGHAT, CDR2 FQNNGV. This CDR3 region has 16 residues. V dropped 2 bases and J dropped 7; count of bases not matched to a gene: 6. Here the CDR3 reads CASSLLGLAGRNEQFF. The CDR3 nucleotides are TGTGCCAGCAGCTTATTAGGACTAGCGGGACGTAATGAGCAGTTCTTC.

The CDR3 DNA reads as TGTGCCATCAGTGAGTCAGGGACAGGGGGGATAGCGGGGGCGCAGTATTTT. It codes for CAISESGTGGIAGAQYF. This chain uses TRBV10-3 with TRBJ2-3, with 11 bases fitting TRBD1. Trimming cost V 0 bases and J 10 bases; bases outside gene matches: 12. The CDR3 sequence is 17 residues long. The germline CDR1 and CDR2 sequences are ENHRY and SYGVKD.

The chain joins TRBV21-1 to TRBJ2-1; the table's D call, TRBD1, was not checked against the DNA. TRBV21-1 is an annotated pseudogene. There are 13 residues in the CDR3. CDR3 region: CASTPWPYNEQFF. CDR3 DNA: TGTGCCAGCACCCCCTGGCCCTACAATGAGCAGTTCTTC.

This rearrangement joins TRBV11-3 to TRBJ1-1; 7 bases match TRBD1. CDR1 and CDR2 (germline): SGHNT, YENEEA. Germline trimming cut 4 bases from V and 7 bases from J; bases unmatched to any gene: 6. The CDR3 extends over 13 amino acids. The CDR3 bases are TGTGCCAGCAGCTACCTGGCAGGGGGTGAAGCTTTCTTT. Encoded protein: CASSYLAGGEAFF.

The rearrangement uses TRBV7-9 and TRBJ2-7; D perhaps matches TRBD1 (6 bases). The CDR3 has 16 amino acids. Germline CDR1 SEHNR, CDR2 FQNEAQ (reference sequence). The V and J ends lost 3 bases and 7 bases respectively, with 22 bases between them. The CDR3 bases are TGTGCCAGCAGCTTTCAAACCGGGACACCGGGACCGGAGCAGTACTTC. Protein: CASSFQTGTPGPEQYF. The complete variable domain, with remaining parts taken from reference TRBV7-9 and TRBJ2-7, reads DTGVSQNPRHKITKRGQNVTFRCDPISEHNRLYWYRQTLGQGPEFLTYFQNEAQLEKSRLLSDRFSAERPKGSFSTLEIQRTEQGDSAMYLCASSFQTGTPGPEQYFGPGTRLTVT.

The chain recombines TRBV7-9 with TRBJ2-1; TRBD2 agrees at 8 bases. There are 18 residues in the CDR3. Germline V gives CDR1 SEHNR, CDR2 FQNEAQ (reference sequence). After removal of 4 bases from V and 4 bases from J, the junction contained 15 bases not matched to a gene. The chain's CDR3 is CASSWIGTRDPSYNEQFF. The CDR3 DNA reads TGTGCCAGCAGCTGGATCGGGACTAGGGATCCCTCGTACAATGAGCAGTTCTTC.